One and the same sample provided the 4 T cell receptor beta chains below, sequenced in a study of cytomegalovirus exposure and HLA in healthy donors. This table comes from immunoSEQ multiplex PCR, and its TCRdb copy is limited to in-frame clones, with some not included. Among about 62,000 clones, approximately 95% were seen once, and the ten largest hold roughly 7.3%. The sequenced material came from PBMCs. Every receptor here comes from a woman in her late teens or twenties in good health and CMV-seropositive.

The chain joins TRBV4-2 to TRBJ1-5; D remains ambiguous. The length of the CDR3 is 13 residues. Germline V gene sequence: CDR1 LGHNA, CDR2 YNFKEQ. The V end was cut by 1 base, the J end by 6 bases, with 7 bases between. This chain's CDR3 is CASSQGDSQPQHF. The CDR3 DNA is TGTGCCAGCAGCCAAGGAGATTCTCAGCCCCAGCATTTT.

Concerning this clone itself: An end of the junction differs from the germline gene, which may be a read error. The V call is TRBV30, the J call TRBJ2-7; 7 nucleotides agree with TRBD2. The germline V gene encodes CDR1 GTSNPN and CDR2 SVGIG (reference sequence). This CDR3 is 13 amino acids long. The CDR3 reads CAWSNTIREGPDF. In DNA, the CDR3 is TGTGCCTGGAGTAATACCATCAGGGAGGGTCCCGACTTC.

The DNA of the CDR3 is TGTGCCAGCAGTGCAGGTAGCGGCTATGGCTACACCTTC. Translating it yields CASSAGSGYGYTF. V gene TRBV2 combines with J gene TRBJ1-2; D remains unclear. V gave up 4 bases and J gave up 4 bases, with 10 bases separating them. Germline CDR1 and CDR2: SNHLY and FYNNEI. The CDR3 is 13 residues long.

This clone was recorded once. V gene TRBV28 combines with J gene TRBJ1-1; D remains unclear. The CDR3 is 12 amino acids. V lost 4 bases, J lost 1 base, and 4 bases lay in between. The germline V gene encodes CDR1 MDHEN and CDR2 SYDVKM. This chain's CDR3 is CASSSENTEAFF. As DNA, the CDR3 is TGTGCCAGCAGTTCAGAGAACACTGAAGCTTTCTTT.